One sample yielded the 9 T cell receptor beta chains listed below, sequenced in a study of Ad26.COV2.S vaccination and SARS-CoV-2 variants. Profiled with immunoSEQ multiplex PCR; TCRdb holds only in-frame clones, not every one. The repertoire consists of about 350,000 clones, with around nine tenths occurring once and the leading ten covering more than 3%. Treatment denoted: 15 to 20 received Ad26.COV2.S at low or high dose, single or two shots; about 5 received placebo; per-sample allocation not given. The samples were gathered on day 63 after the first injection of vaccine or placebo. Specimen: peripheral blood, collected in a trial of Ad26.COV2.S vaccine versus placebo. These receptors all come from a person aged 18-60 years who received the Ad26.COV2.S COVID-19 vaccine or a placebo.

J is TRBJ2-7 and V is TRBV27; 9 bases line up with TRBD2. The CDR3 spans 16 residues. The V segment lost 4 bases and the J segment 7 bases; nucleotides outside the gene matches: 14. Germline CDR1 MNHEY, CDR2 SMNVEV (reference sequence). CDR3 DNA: TGTGCCAGCAGTTCGCTTTTTGGCGGGGGGGCCGAGGAGCAGTACTTC. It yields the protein CASSSLFGGGAEEQYF.

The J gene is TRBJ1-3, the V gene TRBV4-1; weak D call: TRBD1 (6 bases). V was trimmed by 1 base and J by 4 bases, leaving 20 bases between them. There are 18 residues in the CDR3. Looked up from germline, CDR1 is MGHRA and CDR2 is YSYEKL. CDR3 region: CASSQVSLTSDRGNTIYF. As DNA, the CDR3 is TGCGCCAGCAGCCAAGTGTCGCTAACTTCGGACAGAGGAAACACCATATATTTT.

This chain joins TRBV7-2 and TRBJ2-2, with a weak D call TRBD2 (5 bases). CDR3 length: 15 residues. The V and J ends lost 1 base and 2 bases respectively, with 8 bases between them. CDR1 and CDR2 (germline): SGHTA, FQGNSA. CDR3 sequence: CASSLVTGNTGELFF. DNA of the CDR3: TGTGCCAGCAGCTTAGTCACGGGAAACACCGGGGAGCTGTTTTTT.

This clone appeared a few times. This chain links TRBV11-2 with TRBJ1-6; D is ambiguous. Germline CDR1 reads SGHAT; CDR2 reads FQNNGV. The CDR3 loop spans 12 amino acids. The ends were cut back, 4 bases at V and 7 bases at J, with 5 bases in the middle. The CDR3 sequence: CASSYPNSPLHF. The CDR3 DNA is TGTGCCAGCAGCTACCCCAATTCACCCCTCCACTTT.

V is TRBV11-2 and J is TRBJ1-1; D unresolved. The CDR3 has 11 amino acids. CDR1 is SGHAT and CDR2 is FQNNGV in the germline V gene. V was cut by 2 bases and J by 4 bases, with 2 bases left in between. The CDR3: CASSLFTEAFF. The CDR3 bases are TGTGCCAGCAGCTTATTCACTGAAGCTTTCTTT.

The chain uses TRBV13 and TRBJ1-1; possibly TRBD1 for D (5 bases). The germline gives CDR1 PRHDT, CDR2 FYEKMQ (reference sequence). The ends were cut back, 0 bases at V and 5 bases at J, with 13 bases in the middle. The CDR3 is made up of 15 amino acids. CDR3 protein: CASSLGGPGRTEAFF. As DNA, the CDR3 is TGTGCCAGCAGCTTAGGGGGACCTGGGAGAACTGAAGCTTTCTTT.

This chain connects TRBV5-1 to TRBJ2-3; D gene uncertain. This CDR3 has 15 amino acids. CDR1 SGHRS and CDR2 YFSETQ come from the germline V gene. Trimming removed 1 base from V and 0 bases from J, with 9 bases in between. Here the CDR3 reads CASSLNSGSTDTQYF. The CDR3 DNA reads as TGCGCCAGCAGCTTGAATAGTGGAAGCACAGATACGCAGTATTTT. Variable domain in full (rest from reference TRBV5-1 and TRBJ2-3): KAGVTQTPRYLIKTRGQQVTLSCSPISGHRSVSWYQQTPGQGLQFLFEYFSETQRNKGNFPGRFSGRQFSNSRSEMNVSTLELGDSALYLCASSLNSGSTDTQYFGPGTRLTVL.

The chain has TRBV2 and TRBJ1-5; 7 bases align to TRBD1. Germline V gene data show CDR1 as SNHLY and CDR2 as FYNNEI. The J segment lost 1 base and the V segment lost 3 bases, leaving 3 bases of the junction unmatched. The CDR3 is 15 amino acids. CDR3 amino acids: CASSESDRSNQPQHF. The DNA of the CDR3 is TGTGCCAGCAGTGAGTCGGACAGGAGCAATCAGCCCCAGCATTTT. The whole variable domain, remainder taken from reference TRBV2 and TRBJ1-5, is EPEVTQTPSHQVTQMGQEVILRCVPISNHLYFYWYRQILGQKVEFLVSFYNNEISEKSEIFDDQFSVERPDGSNFTLKIRSTKLEDSAMYFCASSESDRSNQPQHFGDGTRLSIL.

The CDR3 nucleotides are TGTGCCAGCAGCATTAACACCGGGGAGCTGTTTTTT. Translating gives CASSINTGELFF. The chain employs TRBV7-3 and TRBJ2-2; D gene unclear. The V end was cut by 5 bases, the J end by 2 bases, with 3 bases between. CDR3 length: 12 amino acids. The germline gives CDR1 SGHTA, CDR2 FQGTGA.